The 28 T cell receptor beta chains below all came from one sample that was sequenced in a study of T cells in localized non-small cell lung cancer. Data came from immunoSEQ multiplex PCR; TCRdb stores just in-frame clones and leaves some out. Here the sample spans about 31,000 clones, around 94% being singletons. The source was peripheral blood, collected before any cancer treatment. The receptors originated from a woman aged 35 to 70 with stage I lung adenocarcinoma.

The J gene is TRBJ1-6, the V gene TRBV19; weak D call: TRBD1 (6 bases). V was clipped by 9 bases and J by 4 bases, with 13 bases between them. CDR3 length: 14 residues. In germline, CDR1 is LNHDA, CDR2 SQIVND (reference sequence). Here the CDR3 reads CASGSRGYNSPLHF. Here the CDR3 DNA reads TGTGCCAGCGGGTCCAGGGGATATAATTCACCCCTCCACTTT.

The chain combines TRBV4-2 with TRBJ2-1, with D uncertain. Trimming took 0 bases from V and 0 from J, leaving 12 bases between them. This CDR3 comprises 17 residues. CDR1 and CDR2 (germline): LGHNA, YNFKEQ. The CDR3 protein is CASSQEPISYSYNEQFF. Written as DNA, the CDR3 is TGTGCCAGCAGCCAAGAACCGATTAGCTACTCCTACAATGAGCAGTTCTTC.

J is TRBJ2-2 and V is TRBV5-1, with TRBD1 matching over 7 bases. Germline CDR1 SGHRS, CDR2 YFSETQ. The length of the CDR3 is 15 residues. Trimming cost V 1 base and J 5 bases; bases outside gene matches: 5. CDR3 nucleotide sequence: TGCGCCAGCAGCTTGAATCAGGGGGAAACCGGGGAGCTGTTTTTT. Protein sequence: CASSLNQGETGELFF.

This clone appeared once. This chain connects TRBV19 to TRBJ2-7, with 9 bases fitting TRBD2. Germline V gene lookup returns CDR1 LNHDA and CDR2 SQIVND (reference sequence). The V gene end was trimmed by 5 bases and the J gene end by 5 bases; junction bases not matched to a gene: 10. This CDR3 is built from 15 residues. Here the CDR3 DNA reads TGTGCCAGTAGTCCCCGCGGTAGCGGGGGCCACGAGCAGTACTTC. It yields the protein CASSPRGSGGHEQYF.

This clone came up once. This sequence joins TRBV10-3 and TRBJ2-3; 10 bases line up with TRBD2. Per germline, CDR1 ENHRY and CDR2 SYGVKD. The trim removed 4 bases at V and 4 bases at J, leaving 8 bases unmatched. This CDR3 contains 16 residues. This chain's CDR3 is CAISGTSGRVSDTQYF. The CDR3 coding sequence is TGTGCCATCAGTGGGACTAGCGGTCGAGTCTCAGATACGCAGTATTTT.

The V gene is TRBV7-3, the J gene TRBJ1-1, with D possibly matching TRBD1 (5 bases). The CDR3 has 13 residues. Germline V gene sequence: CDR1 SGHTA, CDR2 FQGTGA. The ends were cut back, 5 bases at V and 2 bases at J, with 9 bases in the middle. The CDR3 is CASSRQGNTEAFF. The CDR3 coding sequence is TGTGCCAGCAGCCGTCAGGGAAACACTGAAGCTTTCTTT.

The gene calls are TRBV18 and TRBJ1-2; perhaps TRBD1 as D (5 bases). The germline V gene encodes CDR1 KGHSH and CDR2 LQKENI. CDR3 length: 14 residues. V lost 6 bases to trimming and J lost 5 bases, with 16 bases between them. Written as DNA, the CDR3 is TGTGCCAGCTCGCAACAGGATCTTCCATATGGCTACACCTTC. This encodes CASSQQDLPYGYTF.

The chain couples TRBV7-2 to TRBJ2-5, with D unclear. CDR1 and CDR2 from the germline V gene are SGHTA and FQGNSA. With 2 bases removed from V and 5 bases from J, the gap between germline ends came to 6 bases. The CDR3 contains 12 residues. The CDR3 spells CASSLNGETQYF. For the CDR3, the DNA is TGTGCCAGCAGCTTAAATGGTGAGACCCAGTACTTC.

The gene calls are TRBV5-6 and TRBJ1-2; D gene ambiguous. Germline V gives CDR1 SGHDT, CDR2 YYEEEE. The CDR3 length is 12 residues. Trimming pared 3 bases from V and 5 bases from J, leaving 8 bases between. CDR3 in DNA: TGTGCCAGCAGCTCTGGAACATATGGCTACACCTTC. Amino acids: CASSSGTYGYTF.

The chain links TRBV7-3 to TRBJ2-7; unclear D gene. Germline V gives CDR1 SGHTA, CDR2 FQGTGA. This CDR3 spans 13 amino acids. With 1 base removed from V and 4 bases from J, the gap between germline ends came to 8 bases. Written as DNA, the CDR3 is TGTGCCAGCAGCTTAATCCACCGGTACGAGCAGTACTTC. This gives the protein CASSLIHRYEQYF.

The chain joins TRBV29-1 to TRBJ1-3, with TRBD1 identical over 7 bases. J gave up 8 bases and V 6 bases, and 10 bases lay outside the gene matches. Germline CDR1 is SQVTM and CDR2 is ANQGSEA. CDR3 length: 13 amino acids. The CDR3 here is CSVGGRGGDTIYF. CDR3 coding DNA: TGCAGCGTGGGGGGCAGGGGGGGGGACACCATATATTTT. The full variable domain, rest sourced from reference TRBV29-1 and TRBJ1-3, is SAVISQKPSRDICQRGTSLTIQCQVDSQVTMMFWYRQQPGQSLTLIATANQGSEATYESGFVIDKFPISRPNLTFSTLTVSNMSPEDSSIYLCSVGGRGGDTIYFGEGSWLTVV.

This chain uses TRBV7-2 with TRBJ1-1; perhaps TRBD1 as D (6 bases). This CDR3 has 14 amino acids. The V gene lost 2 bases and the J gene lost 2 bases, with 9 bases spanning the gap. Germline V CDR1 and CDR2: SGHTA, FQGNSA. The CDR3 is CASSLTGANTEAFF. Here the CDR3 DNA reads TGTGCCAGCAGCTTAACGGGGGCCAACACTGAAGCTTTCTTT.

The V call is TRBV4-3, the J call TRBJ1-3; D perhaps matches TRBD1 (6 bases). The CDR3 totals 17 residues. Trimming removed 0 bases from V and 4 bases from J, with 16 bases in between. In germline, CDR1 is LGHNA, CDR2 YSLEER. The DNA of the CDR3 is TGCGCCAGCAGCCAAGAAGCCTTTCGACAGGTGGGAAACACCATATATTTT. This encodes CASSQEAFRQVGNTIYF.

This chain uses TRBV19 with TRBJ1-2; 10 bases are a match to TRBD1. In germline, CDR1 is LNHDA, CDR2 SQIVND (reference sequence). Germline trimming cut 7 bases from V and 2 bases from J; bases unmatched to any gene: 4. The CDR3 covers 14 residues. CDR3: CASKRQGANYGYTF. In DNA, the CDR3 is TGTGCCAGTAAGAGACAGGGGGCGAACTATGGCTACACCTTC.

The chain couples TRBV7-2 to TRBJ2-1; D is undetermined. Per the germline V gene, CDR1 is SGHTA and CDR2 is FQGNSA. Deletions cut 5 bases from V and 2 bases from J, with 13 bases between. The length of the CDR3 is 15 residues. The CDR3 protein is CASSRLRMPYNEQFF. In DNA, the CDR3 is TGTGCCAGCAGCCGACTTCGGATGCCCTACAATGAGCAGTTCTTC.

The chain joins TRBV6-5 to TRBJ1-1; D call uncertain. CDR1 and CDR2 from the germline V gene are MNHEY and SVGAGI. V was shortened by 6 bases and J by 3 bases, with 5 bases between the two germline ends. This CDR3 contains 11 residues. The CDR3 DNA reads TGTGCCAGCAGATTGTACACTGAAGCTTTCTTT. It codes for CASRLYTEAFF.

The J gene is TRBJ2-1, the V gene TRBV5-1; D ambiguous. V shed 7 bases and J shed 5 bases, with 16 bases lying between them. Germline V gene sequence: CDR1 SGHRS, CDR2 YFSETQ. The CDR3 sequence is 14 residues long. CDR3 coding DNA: TGCGCCAGCTCGGGTCCTTTAGTGGACAATGAGCAGTTCTTC. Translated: CASSGPLVDNEQFF.

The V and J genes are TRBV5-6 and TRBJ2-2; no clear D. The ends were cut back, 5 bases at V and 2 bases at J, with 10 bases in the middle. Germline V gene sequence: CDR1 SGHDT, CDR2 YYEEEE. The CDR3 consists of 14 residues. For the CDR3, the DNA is TGTGCCAGCAGACCCGACGAAAACACCGGGGAGCTGTTTTTT. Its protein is CASRPDENTGELFF. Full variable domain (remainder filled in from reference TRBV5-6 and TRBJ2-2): DAGVTQSPTHLIKTRGQQVTLRCSPKSGHDTVSWYQQALGQGPQFIFQYYEEEERQRGNFPDRFSGHQFPNYSSELNVNALLLGDSALYLCASRPDENTGELFFGEGSRLTVL.

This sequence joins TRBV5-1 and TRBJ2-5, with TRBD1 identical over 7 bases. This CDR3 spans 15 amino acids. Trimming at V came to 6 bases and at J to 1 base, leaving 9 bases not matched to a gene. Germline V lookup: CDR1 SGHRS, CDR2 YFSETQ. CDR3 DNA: TGCGCCAGCACCCCCGGGACAGCTCTCCAAGAGACCCAGTACTTC. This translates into CASTPGTALQETQYF.

CDR3 nucleotide sequence: TGCGCCAGCAAAGTAAACAGGGGGCTGGGGAACGAGCAGTACTTC. Its translation is CASKVNRGLGNEQYF. The chain couples TRBV4-3 to TRBJ2-7, with 9 bases lining up with TRBD1. V lost 7 bases, J lost 5 bases, and 12 bases stayed unmatched. The CDR3 runs 15 residues. CDR1 is LGHNA, CDR2 YSLEER, per germline.

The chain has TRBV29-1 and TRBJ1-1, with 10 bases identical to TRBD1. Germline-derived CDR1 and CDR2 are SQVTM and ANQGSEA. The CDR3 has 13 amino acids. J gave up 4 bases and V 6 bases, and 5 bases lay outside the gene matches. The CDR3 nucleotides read TGCAGCGTCCCGACAGGGGGCCGCACTGAAGCTTTCTTT. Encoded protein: CSVPTGGRTEAFF.

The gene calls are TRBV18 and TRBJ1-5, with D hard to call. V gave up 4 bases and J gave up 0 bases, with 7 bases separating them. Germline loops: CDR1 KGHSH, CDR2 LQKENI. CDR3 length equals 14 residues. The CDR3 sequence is CASSLLNSNQPQHF. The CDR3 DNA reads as TGTGCCAGCTCACTATTAAATAGCAATCAGCCCCAGCATTTT.

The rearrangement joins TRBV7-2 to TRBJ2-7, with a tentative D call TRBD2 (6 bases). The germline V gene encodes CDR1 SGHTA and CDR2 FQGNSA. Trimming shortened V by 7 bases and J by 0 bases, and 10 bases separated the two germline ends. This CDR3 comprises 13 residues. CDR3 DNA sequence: TGTGCCAGCACTGGGACTTTCTCCTACGAGCAGTACTTC. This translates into CASTGTFSYEQYF.

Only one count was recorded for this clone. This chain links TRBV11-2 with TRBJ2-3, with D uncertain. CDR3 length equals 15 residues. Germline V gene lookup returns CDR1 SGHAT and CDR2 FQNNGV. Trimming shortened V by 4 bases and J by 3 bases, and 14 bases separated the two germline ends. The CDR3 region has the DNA TGTGCCAGCAGCTCACAAATGCAGGTGACAGATACGCAGTATTTT. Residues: CASSSQMQVTDTQYF.

DNA of the CDR3: TGCGCCAGCAGCCAAGGTATACCCTATGGCTACACCTTC. The encoded protein is CASSQGIPYGYTF. The chain employs TRBV4-3 and TRBJ1-2; no clear D. V lost 1 base and J lost 4, with 7 bases in between. In germline, CDR1 is LGHNA, CDR2 YSLEER. This CDR3 is 13 amino acids long.

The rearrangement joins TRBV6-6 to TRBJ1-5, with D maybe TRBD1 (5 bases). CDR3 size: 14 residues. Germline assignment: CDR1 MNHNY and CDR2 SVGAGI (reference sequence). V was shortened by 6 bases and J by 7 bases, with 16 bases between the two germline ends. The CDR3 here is CASSLGGTSQPQHF. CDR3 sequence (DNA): TGTGCCAGCAGCCTGGGGGGAACCAGCCAGCCCCAGCATTTT.

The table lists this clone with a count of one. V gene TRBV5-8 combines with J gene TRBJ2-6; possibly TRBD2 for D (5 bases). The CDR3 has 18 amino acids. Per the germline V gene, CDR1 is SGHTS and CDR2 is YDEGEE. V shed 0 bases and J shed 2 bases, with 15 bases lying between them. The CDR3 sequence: CASSLVNSAGTGANVLTF. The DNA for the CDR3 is TGTGCCAGCAGCTTGGTTAACAGCGCGGGTACTGGGGCCAACGTCCTGACTTTC.

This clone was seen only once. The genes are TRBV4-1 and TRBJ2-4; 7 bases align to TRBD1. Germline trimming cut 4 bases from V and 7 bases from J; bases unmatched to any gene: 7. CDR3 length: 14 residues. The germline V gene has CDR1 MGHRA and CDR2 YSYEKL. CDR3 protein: CASSLGTVGNIQYF. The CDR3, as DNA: TGCGCCAGCAGCCTGGGGACAGTAGGGAACATTCAGTACTTC.